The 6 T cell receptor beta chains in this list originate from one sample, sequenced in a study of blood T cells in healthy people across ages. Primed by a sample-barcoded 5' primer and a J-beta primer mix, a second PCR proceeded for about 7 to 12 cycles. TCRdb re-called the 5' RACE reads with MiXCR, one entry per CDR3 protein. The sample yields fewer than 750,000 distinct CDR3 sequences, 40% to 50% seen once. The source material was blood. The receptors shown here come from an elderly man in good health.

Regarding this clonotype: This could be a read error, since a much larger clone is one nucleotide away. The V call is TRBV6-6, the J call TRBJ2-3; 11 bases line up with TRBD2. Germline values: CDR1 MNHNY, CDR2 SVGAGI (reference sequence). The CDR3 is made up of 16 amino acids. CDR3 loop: CAGSYSLAGVSDTQYF. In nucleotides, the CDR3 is TGTGCCGGCAGTTACTCACTAGCGGGAGTCTCAGATACGCAGTATTTT.

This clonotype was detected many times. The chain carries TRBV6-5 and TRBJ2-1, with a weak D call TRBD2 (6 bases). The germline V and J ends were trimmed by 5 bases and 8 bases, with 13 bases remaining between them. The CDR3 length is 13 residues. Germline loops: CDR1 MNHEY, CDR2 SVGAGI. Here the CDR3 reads CASSTTSFDEQFF. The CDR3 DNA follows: TGTGCCAGCAGTACCACTAGCTTCGATGAGCAGTTCTTC.

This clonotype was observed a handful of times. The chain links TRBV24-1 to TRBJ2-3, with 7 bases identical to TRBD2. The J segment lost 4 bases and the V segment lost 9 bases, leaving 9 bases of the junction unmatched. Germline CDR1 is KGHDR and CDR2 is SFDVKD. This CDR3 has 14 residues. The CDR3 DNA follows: TGTGCCACCGGCTCCGCGGGAGCGGCAGATACGCAGTATTTT. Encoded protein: CATGSAGAADTQYF.

The CDR3 spells CASSSPSGGRVGTDTQYF. The CDR3 bases are TGTGCCAGCAGCTCACCCTCCGGGGGCAGGGTGGGCACAGATACGCAGTATTTT. The chain couples TRBV7-8 to TRBJ2-3; D is tentatively TRBD1 or TRBD2 (6 bases each). This CDR3 comprises 18 residues. Germline V gene lookup returns CDR1 SGHVS and CDR2 FQNEAQ. Trimming left V 4 bases short and J 1 base short, with 21 bases between.

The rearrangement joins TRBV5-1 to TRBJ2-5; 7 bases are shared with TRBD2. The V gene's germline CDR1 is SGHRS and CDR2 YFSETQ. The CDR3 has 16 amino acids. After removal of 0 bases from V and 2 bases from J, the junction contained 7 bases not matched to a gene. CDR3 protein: CASSLGTSGSQETQYF. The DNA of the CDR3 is TGCGCCAGCAGCTTGGGGACTAGTGGATCACAAGAGACCCAGTACTTC.

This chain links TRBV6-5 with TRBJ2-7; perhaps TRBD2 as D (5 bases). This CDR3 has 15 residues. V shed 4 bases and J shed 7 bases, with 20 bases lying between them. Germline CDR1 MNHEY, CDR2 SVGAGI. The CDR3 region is CASSLAGLSPNEQYF. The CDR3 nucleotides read TGTGCCAGCAGTTTGGCCGGACTCTCCCCCAATGAGCAGTACTTC.